The 15 T cell receptor beta chains presented below share a single source sample, sequenced in a study of cytomegalovirus exposure and HLA in healthy donors. Primers for the PCR totalled 60 Vbeta and 13 Jbeta. Repertoires were generated with immunoSEQ multiplex PCR, while TCRdb's copy carries only in-frame clones and drops some. The sample contains tens of thousands of clones, 75% to 80% of which appear only once. The sample consisted of PBMCs. These receptors came from a man between 35 and 55 years old in good health and CMV-seronegative.

The gene calls are TRBV2 and TRBJ2-1; 11 nucleotides agree with TRBD2. The CDR3 has 15 residues. Germline V gene sequence: CDR1 SNHLY, CDR2 FYNNEI. Trimming at V came to 5 bases and at J to 8 bases, leaving 8 bases not matched to a gene. The CDR3 coding sequence is TGTGCCAGCAGTCAGTCTAGCGGGAGGTCCCATGAGCAGTTCTTC. It encodes CASSQSSGRSHEQFF.

V usage is TRBV10-3 and J usage is TRBJ2-7, with D possibly TRBD1 on 6 matching bases. CDR1 is ENHRY, CDR2 SYGVKD, per germline. The CDR3 loop spans 13 amino acids. The V end was cut by 11 bases, the J end by 4 bases, with 18 bases between. The chain's CDR3 is CAPRGGSGYEQYF. In DNA form, the CDR3 reads TGTGCCCCCCGAGGGGGTAGTGGGTACGAGCAGTACTTC.

The rearrangement links TRBV2 to TRBJ1-1; 10 positions agree with TRBD1. V gave up 2 bases and J gave up 1 base; unmatched junction bases: 10. Germline CDR1 is SNHLY and CDR2 is FYNNEI. The CDR3 covers 18 residues. The chain's CDR3 is CASSERHSRDRGNTEAFF. In nucleotides, the CDR3 is TGTGCCAGCAGTGAACGACATTCGCGGGACAGGGGGAACACTGAAGCTTTCTTT.

CDR3 sequence (DNA): TGCGCCAGCAGTCCAACGGCAGGTTTCAACGAGCAGTACTTC. This encodes CASSPTAGFNEQYF. The chain has TRBV4-1 and TRBJ2-7, with unresolved D. Germline V CDR1 and CDR2: MGHRA, YSYEKL. V was clipped by 6 bases and J by 5 bases, with 17 bases between them. CDR3 length: 14 residues.

The rearrangement links TRBV28 to TRBJ2-1, with 11 bases matching TRBD2. J lost 6 bases, V lost 8 bases, and 15 bases had no gene match. The CDR3 length is 17 residues. The V gene's germline CDR1 is MDHEN and CDR2 SYDVKM. The CDR3 is CASATSGSHVTSNEQFF. The CDR3, as DNA: TGTGCCAGCGCCACTAGCGGGAGCCACGTAACGAGCAATGAGCAGTTCTTC.

The chain couples TRBV27 to TRBJ1-5; no clear D. Germline CDR1 and CDR2: MNHEY and SMNVEV (reference sequence). This CDR3 comprises 15 residues. V shed 5 bases and J shed 0 bases, with 11 bases lying between them. CDR3 in amino acids: CASSMGRYSNQPQHF. CDR3 sequence (DNA): TGTGCCAGCAGTATGGGCAGGTATAGCAATCAGCCCCAGCATTTT.

This sequence joins TRBV5-4 and TRBJ2-2, with a weak D call TRBD2 (6 bases). The CDR3 runs to 14 residues. CDR1 is SGHNT and CDR2 is YYREEE in the germline V gene (reference sequence). The V end lost 5 bases, the J end lost 0 bases, and 8 bases lay between the germline ends. The chain's CDR3 is CASSPGANTGELFF. CDR3 in DNA: TGTGCCAGCAGTCCGGGAGCGAACACCGGGGAGCTGTTTTTT.

The chain uses TRBV27 and TRBJ1-5; no clear D. The V end was cut by 1 base, the J end by 4 bases, with 8 bases between. CDR3 length: 14 amino acids. Looked up from germline, CDR1 is MNHEY and CDR2 is SMNVEV (reference sequence). The CDR3 protein is CASSLWAENQPQHF. The DNA of the CDR3 is TGTGCCAGCAGTTTATGGGCAGAAAATCAGCCCCAGCATTTT.

The chain employs TRBV6-6 and TRBJ2-1; 12 positions agree with TRBD2. The CDR3 has 15 amino acids. Germline lookup yields CDR1 MNHNY and CDR2 SVGAGI (reference sequence). The junction had 4 bases not matched to a gene; V was cut back by 5 bases and J by 5 bases. The CDR3 here is CASSKLAGGHNEQFF. In DNA form, the CDR3 reads TGTGCCAGCAGTAAACTAGCGGGGGGCCACAATGAGCAGTTCTTC.

V gene TRBV5-1 combines with J gene TRBJ1-2; D gene unclear. The CDR3 runs to 16 residues. Deletions cut 4 bases from V and 5 bases from J, with 21 bases between. Germline CDR1 is SGHRS and CDR2 is YFSETQ. The CDR3 DNA follows: TGCGCCAGCAGCGGCGACCGGAGGGCAGAAACTTATGGCTACACCTTC. It translates to CASSGDRRAETYGYTF.

The chain links TRBV18 to TRBJ1-2; 7 bases are a match to TRBD1. Germline-derived CDR1 and CDR2 are KGHSH and LQKENI. The CDR3 sequence is 15 residues long. Trimming cost V 3 bases and J 2 bases; bases outside gene matches: 6. CDR3 sequence: CASSPSRQGNYGYTF. The CDR3 nucleotides read TGTGCCAGCTCACCGAGCCGACAGGGAAACTATGGCTACACCTTC.

The chain joins TRBV5-6 to TRBJ2-1; tentative D call: TRBD2 (5 bases). The CDR3 spans 13 residues. Trimming removed 7 bases from V and 2 bases from J, with 10 bases in between. CDR1 is SGHDT, CDR2 YYEEEE, per germline. For the CDR3, the DNA is TGTGCCAGCCAGGCCGGGACCTACAATGAGCAGTTCTTC. Amino acid sequence: CASQAGTYNEQFF.

The CDR3 nucleotides are TGTGCCAGCAGCCGCCGCCCCGGGGCTAGCGGGAACACAGATACGCAGTATTTT. Translation gives CASSRRPGASGNTDTQYF. The chain recombines TRBV14 with TRBJ2-3; 9 bases map to TRBD2. The V segment lost 4 bases and the J segment 2 bases; nucleotides outside the gene matches: 13. Germline V gene sequence: CDR1 SGHDN, CDR2 FVKESK. The CDR3 spans 18 residues. The full variable domain, completed using reference TRBV14 and TRBJ2-3, is EAGVTQFPSHSVIEKGQTVTLRCDPISGHDNLYWYRRVMGKEIKFLLHFVKESKQDESGMPNNRFLAERTGGTYSTLKVQPAELEDSGVYFCASSRRPGASGNTDTQYFGPGTRLTVL.

V and J are TRBV29-1 and TRBJ2-1; the D gene is possibly TRBD2 (5 bases). This CDR3 has 13 residues. Trimming cost V 5 bases and J 2 bases, with 10 bases left between them. The germline gives CDR1 SQVTM, CDR2 ANQGSEA. The CDR3 is CSVRGTPYNEQFF. DNA of the CDR3: TGCAGCGTTCGGGGAACCCCCTACAATGAGCAGTTCTTC.

The chain employs TRBV9 and TRBJ2-7; 8 nucleotides align to TRBD2. This CDR3 has 15 residues. The V gene end was trimmed by 3 bases and the J gene end by 2 bases; junction bases not matched to a gene: 7. CDR1 and CDR2 (germline): SGDLS, YYNGEE. The CDR3 sequence: CASSAGGTSTYEQYF. Written as DNA, the CDR3 is TGTGCCAGCAGCGCCGGGGGGACTAGTACCTACGAGCAGTACTTC.